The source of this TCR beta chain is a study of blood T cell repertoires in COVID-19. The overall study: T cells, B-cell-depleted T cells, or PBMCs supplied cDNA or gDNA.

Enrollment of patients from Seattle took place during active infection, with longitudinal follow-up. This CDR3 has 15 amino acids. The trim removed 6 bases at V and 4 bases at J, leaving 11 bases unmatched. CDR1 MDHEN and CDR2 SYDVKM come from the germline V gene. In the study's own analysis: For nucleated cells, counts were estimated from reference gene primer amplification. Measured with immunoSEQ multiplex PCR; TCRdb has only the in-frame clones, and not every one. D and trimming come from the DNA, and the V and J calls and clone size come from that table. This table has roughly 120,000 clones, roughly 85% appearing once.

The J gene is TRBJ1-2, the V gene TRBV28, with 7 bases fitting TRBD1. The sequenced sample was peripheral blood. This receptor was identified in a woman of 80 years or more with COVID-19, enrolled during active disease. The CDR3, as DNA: TGTGCCAGCAGGTTGGGGACAGTAGTCCCCTATGGCTACACCTTC. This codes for CASRLGTVVPYGYTF.